This entry concerns a single T cell receptor (beta chain). Time point denoted: newly diagnosed GD, antithyroid drugs for less than 3 months. Extracted PBMC RNA gave rise to the TCR library. The data were obtained in a study of regulatory T cells in long-lasting Graves disease. iRepertoire HTBI primers and Arm-PCR of CDR3 regions built TCR beta libraries. TCRdb reprocessed the multiplex PCR reads with MiXCR, giving one entry per CDR3 protein. Among about 540,000 distinct CDR3 sequences listed, less than 15% were seen once. Germline V gene data show CDR1 as LGHDT and CDR2 as YNNKEL (reference sequence). CDR3 size: 15 residues. The V end lost 0 bases, the J end lost 6 bases, and 13 bases lay between the germline ends. These same data were also listed under a study on T cells in Graves' hyperthyroidism and ophthalmopathy.

The chain is built from TRBV3-1 and TRBJ2-3, with D tentatively TRBD2 (5 bases). The source is a man younger than 45 with Graves disease. Sample: peripheral blood mononuclear cells (PBMCs), taken at new diagnosis, from a patient treated with antithyroid drugs. CDR3 sequence (DNA): TGTGCCAGCAGCCAAGAGCGGGTGCCTCACGATACGCAGTATTTT. This translates into CASSQERVPHDTQYF.